Below are 32 T cell receptor beta chains sequenced from a single sample in a study of shared clonotypes between healthy human individuals. CD45RO-negative, CCR7-positively selected cells formed the naive CD8 fraction, excluding terminally differentiated effector memory CD45RA+ cells. Here immunoSEQ multiplex PCR was the method, and the copy in TCRdb shows in-frame clones only, minus some. The sample has 760,000 or so clones, 96% seen once. Sequences were obtained from naive CD8+ T cells sorted from blood. The receptors originated from a young man in good health.

The chain has TRBV28 and TRBJ2-7, with 10 bases matching TRBD2. This CDR3 region has 16 residues. Germline trimming cut 2 bases from V and 3 bases from J; bases unmatched to any gene: 7. Per germline, CDR1 MDHEN and CDR2 SYDVKM. The CDR3 DNA reads TGTGCCAGCAGTTTAGTTACCGGGACTAGCGTCTACGAGCAGTACTTC. It is translated as CASSLVTGTSVYEQYF.

This clone has only one observation. The chain uses TRBV11-3 and TRBJ2-1, with 8 bases that match TRBD2. The CDR3 loop spans 16 amino acids. Looked up from germline, CDR1 is SGHNT and CDR2 is YENEEA. The V and J ends lost 5 bases and 1 base, in that order; junction bases with no gene match: 7. CDR3 DNA sequence: TGTGCCAGCAGCCCGGGTCTAGCGGGTTCCTACAATGAGCAGTTCTTC. Amino acids: CASSPGLAGSYNEQFF.

The chain recombines TRBV19 with TRBJ2-7, with 10 nucleotides matching TRBD1. Germline values: CDR1 LNHDA, CDR2 SQIVND (reference sequence). J was trimmed by 0 bases and V by 3 bases; bases with no gene match: 2. The CDR3 length is 15 residues. CDR3 residues: CASSIRQGASYEQYF. The CDR3 bases are TGTGCCAGTAGTATCCGACAGGGGGCCTCCTACGAGCAGTACTTC.

This clone was detected once. The V gene is TRBV6-1, the J gene TRBJ2-4, with D perhaps TRBD2 (5 bases). This CDR3 has 13 residues. The germline V gene encodes CDR1 MNHNS and CDR2 SASEGT. V was shortened by 7 bases and J by 2 bases, with 9 bases between the two germline ends. The CDR3 reads CASKGSPKNIQYF. DNA of the CDR3: TGTGCCAGCAAAGGGAGTCCCAAAAACATTCAGTACTTC.

The chain has TRBV14 and TRBJ2-7; 7 bases agree with TRBD2. Unmatched junction bases numbered 6, after V lost 1 base and J lost 3 bases. CDR1 is SGHDN and CDR2 is FVKESK in the germline V gene. The CDR3 sequence is 15 residues long. In DNA form, the CDR3 reads TGTGCCAGCAGCCAAGTGGCTAGCGGCTTCTACGAGCAGTACTTC. It encodes CASSQVASGFYEQYF.

CDR3 protein: CSGATGFDTGELFF. The DNA of the CDR3 is TGCAGCGGAGCGACAGGGTTCGACACCGGGGAGCTGTTTTTT. The J gene is TRBJ2-2, the V gene TRBV29-1; TRBD1 matches at 7 bases. J lost 3 bases, V lost 7 bases, and 8 bases had no gene match. The CDR3 consists of 14 residues. Germline-derived CDR1 and CDR2 are SQVTM and ANQGSEA.

In this sample, this clone turned up a few times. The chain links TRBV14 to TRBJ2-1, with D possibly TRBD2 on 5 matching bases. The germline CDR1 and CDR2 sequences are SGHDN and FVKESK. This CDR3 has 20 amino acids. The V end lost 3 bases, the J end lost 3 bases, and 27 bases lay between the germline ends. CDR3: CASSHTGPDSPPLGYNEQFF. In DNA, the CDR3 is TGTGCCAGCAGCCATACCGGCCCGGACTCCCCTCCGTTAGGCTACAATGAGCAGTTCTTC.

The chain employs TRBV7-9 and TRBJ2-7; no reliable D call. Germline V gene lookup returns CDR1 SEHNR and CDR2 FQNEAQ (reference sequence). The CDR3 covers 14 residues. Between the trimmed V and J ends, which lost 2 bases and 2 bases, there was a span of 10 bases. The CDR3 sequence is CASSLSDGAYEQYF. DNA of the CDR3: TGTGCCAGCAGCTTAAGCGATGGGGCCTACGAGCAGTACTTC.

The chain has TRBV4-1 and TRBJ2-3; 12 nucleotides align to TRBD2. The CDR3 has 16 amino acids. V trimming: 2 bases; J trimming: 5 bases; junction bases outside the gene matches: 5. The germline CDR1 and CDR2 sequences are MGHRA and YSYEKL. In nucleotides, the CDR3 is TGCGCCAGCAGCCAACGGACTAGCGGGATAGGAGATACGCAGTATTTT. It encodes CASSQRTSGIGDTQYF.

Written as DNA, the CDR3 is TGCGCCAGCAGCCAAGAACCGGGTAACCCTGGAAACACCATATATTTT. It codes for CASSQEPGNPGNTIYF. V and J are TRBV4-1 and TRBJ1-3, with D uncertain. The germline V gene has CDR1 MGHRA and CDR2 YSYEKL. This CDR3 is 16 amino acids long. V was trimmed by 0 bases and J by 2 bases, leaving 11 bases between them.

V and J are TRBV5-6 and TRBJ2-7; 13 bases are shared with TRBD2. Trimming at V came to 3 bases and at J to 5 bases, leaving 8 bases not matched to a gene. The CDR3 has 16 residues. Germline V gene data show CDR1 as SGHDT and CDR2 as YYEEEE. In nucleotides, the CDR3 is TGTGCCAGCAGCTCGATGACTAGCGGGAGGTACAACGAGCAGTACTTC. As protein: CASSSMTSGRYNEQYF.

The chain recombines TRBV28 with TRBJ1-5; D not resolved. From germline, CDR1 is MDHEN and CDR2 SYDVKM. The V end was cut by 5 bases, the J end by 6 bases, with 8 bases between. CDR3 length: 12 residues. In DNA form, the CDR3 reads TGTGCCAGCAGTCCCCAGTTTCAGCCCCAGCATTTT. It encodes CASSPQFQPQHF.

The chain links TRBV28 to TRBJ1-1; 7 bases line up with TRBD1. CDR3 size: 18 residues. V shed 5 bases, J shed 1 base, and the junction held 16 bases outside the gene matches. CDR1 is MDHEN, CDR2 SYDVKM, per germline. The CDR3 region has the DNA TGTGCCAGCAGTGACCCCAGACAGGGATTATTTCGGAACACTGAAGCTTTCTTT. This translates into CASSDPRQGLFRNTEAFF.

The chain uses TRBV5-6 and TRBJ2-1; 9 bases agree with TRBD1. Germline V lookup: CDR1 SGHDT, CDR2 YYEEEE. The CDR3 is 14 residues long. J was trimmed by 7 bases and V by 4 bases; bases with no gene match: 6. The CDR3 here is CASSHTDRGNEQFF. CDR3 nucleotides: TGTGCCAGCAGCCATACCGACAGGGGGAATGAGCAGTTCTTC.

The chain recombines TRBV5-6 with TRBJ2-7, with a tentative D call TRBD1 (7 bases). Trimming removed 4 bases at V and 0 bases at J, with 17 bases between. Germline V CDR1 and CDR2: SGHDT, YYEEEE. CDR3 length equals 16 residues. The CDR3 nucleotides are TGTGCCAGCAGCCCCACGGAGGGGACAGACTCCTACGAGCAGTACTTC. It codes for CASSPTEGTDSYEQYF. Supplemented by reference TRBV5-6 and TRBJ2-7, the full variable domain reads DAGVTQSPTHLIKTRGQQVTLRCSPKSGHDTVSWYQQALGQGPQFIFQYYEEEERQRGNFPDRFSGHQFPNYSSELNVNALLLGDSALYLCASSPTEGTDSYEQYFGPGTRLTVT.

The chain is built from TRBV5-5 and TRBJ1-2; D is undetermined. CDR3 size: 15 residues. Per the germline V gene, CDR1 is SGHKS and CDR2 is YYEKEE (reference sequence). Trimming pared 4 bases from V and 7 bases from J, leaving 20 bases between. The CDR3 DNA sequence: TGTGCCAGCAGCCACCAGGCGGAGGGAGGTCTTGGCTACACCTTC. This encodes CASSHQAEGGLGYTF.

This clone was seen once. V is TRBV2 and J is TRBJ1-1, with D possibly TRBD1 on 6 matching bases. Trimming left V 7 bases short and J 5 bases short, with 14 bases between. Germline CDR1 and CDR2: SNHLY and FYNNEI. The CDR3 contains 13 residues. The CDR3, as DNA: TGTGCCAGCATAGGCCAGGGGTATACTGAAGCTTTCTTT. Translated, it gives CASIGQGYTEAFF.

V usage is TRBV11-2 and J usage is TRBJ2-7; 8 bases are a match to TRBD2. CDR1 is SGHAT, CDR2 FQNNGV, per germline. V gave up 1 base and J gave up 7 bases; unmatched junction bases: 9. The CDR3 is 15 residues long. The chain's CDR3 is CASSLGGAGVEEQYF. The CDR3 DNA follows: TGTGCCAGCAGCTTAGGGGGAGCGGGAGTAGAAGAGCAGTACTTC.

The rearrangement links TRBV11-2 to TRBJ2-2, with D possibly being TRBD2 (6 bases). Per germline, CDR1 SGHAT and CDR2 FQNNGV. The CDR3 is 14 amino acids. V was trimmed by 5 bases and J by 6 bases, leaving 13 bases between them. The CDR3 DNA is TGTGCCAGCAGCGGCCTAGGAGGGGCCGGGGAGCTGTTTTTT. Its translation is CASSGLGGAGELFF.

The rearrangement joins TRBV6-1 to TRBJ2-7, with 8 bases that match TRBD2. The germline CDR1 and CDR2 sequences are MNHNS and SASEGT. Trimming removed 6 bases from V and 4 bases from J; junction bases left unmatched: 11. CDR3 length: 15 amino acids. CDR3 residues: CASSPIGGGGYEQYF. The CDR3 DNA reads as TGTGCCAGCAGCCCGATCGGGGGGGGCGGATACGAGCAGTACTTC.

CDR3 DNA sequence: TGTGCCAGCAGTTTGGGGGGGACAACTAATGAAAAACTGTTTTTT. Translation: CASSLGGTTNEKLFF. The V call is TRBV28, the J call TRBJ1-4; possibly TRBD1 for D (5 bases). Germline loops: CDR1 MDHEN, CDR2 SYDVKM. This CDR3 is built from 15 residues. Trimming shortened V by 3 bases and J by 0 bases, and 8 bases separated the two germline ends.

The chain links TRBV7-9 to TRBJ2-1, with D hard to call. The CDR3 has 13 residues. Per germline, CDR1 SEHNR and CDR2 FQNEAQ (reference sequence). Trimming pared 8 bases from V and 0 bases from J, leaving 8 bases between. The CDR3 coding sequence is TGTGCCAGCTTAGTCAGCTCCTACAATGAGCAGTTCTTC. Translation gives CASLVSSYNEQFF.

The table lists this clone with a count of one. The CDR3 DNA reads as TGTGCCATCAGTGAGTCGCAGGGGGCAACTAATGAAAAACTGTTTTTT. As protein: CAISESQGATNEKLFF. The chain recombines TRBV10-3 with TRBJ1-4, with 7 bases identical to TRBD1. Germline trimming cut 0 bases from V and 0 bases from J; bases unmatched to any gene: 1. The germline V gene has CDR1 ENHRY and CDR2 SYGVKD. This CDR3 spans 16 amino acids.

J is TRBJ2-3 and V is TRBV11-3; 8 nucleotides match TRBD1. The V gene's germline CDR1 is SGHNT and CDR2 YENEEA. J gave up 2 bases and V 5 bases, and 21 bases lay outside the gene matches. The CDR3 extends over 20 amino acids. The DNA of the CDR3 is TGTGCCAGCAGCCAGTACGCATCAGGACAGGGTGTCGCGGACACAGATACGCAGTATTTT. Protein sequence: CASSQYASGQGVADTDTQYF.

In the case of this clone: Other DNA sequences in this specimen translate into the identical CDR3. The rearrangement links TRBV2 to TRBJ2-7, with no clear D. Germline-derived CDR1 and CDR2 are SNHLY and FYNNEI. This CDR3 is built from 10 residues. Deletions cut 4 bases from V and 3 bases from J, with 1 base between. CDR3 in DNA: TGTGCCAGCAGTGGCTACGAGCAGTACTTC. Protein: CASSGYEQYF.

This chain joins TRBV5-1 and TRBJ1-1, with 7 bases aligning to TRBD1. The CDR3 extends over 13 amino acids. J gave up 3 bases and V 5 bases, and 4 bases lay outside the gene matches. In germline, CDR1 is SGHRS, CDR2 YFSETQ. CDR3 nucleotides: TGCGCCAGCAGGCCTACAGGGGACACTGAAGCTTTCTTT. Its protein is CASRPTGDTEAFF.

This chain joins TRBV27 and TRBJ2-7; TRBD1 aligns across 7 bases. The CDR3 loop spans 14 amino acids. Trimming at V came to 5 bases and at J to 4 bases, leaving 8 bases not matched to a gene. Germline CDR1 and CDR2: MNHEY and SMNVEV (reference sequence). The CDR3 protein is CASSAIDRAYEQYF. For the CDR3, the DNA is TGTGCCAGCAGTGCCATCGACAGGGCTTACGAGCAGTACTTC.

The V call is TRBV7-7, the J call TRBJ2-1, with 8 bases fitting TRBD1. The CDR3 runs 13 residues. Germline CDR1 and CDR2: SSHAT and FNYEAQ (reference sequence). V was pared by 5 bases and J by 7 bases, with 4 bases of the junction left unmatched. The CDR3 reads CASSQGALNEQFF. The CDR3 DNA follows: TGTGCCAGCAGCCAGGGGGCGCTTAATGAGCAGTTCTTC.

The CDR3 DNA reads TGTGCCAGCTCACTCGGCGGGACAAATGAGCAGTTCTTC. It yields the protein CASSLGGTNEQFF. The chain recombines TRBV18 with TRBJ2-1; D tentatively reads TRBD1 or TRBD2 (6 bases each). The V and J ends lost 4 bases and 7 bases respectively, with 11 bases between them. The CDR3 sequence is 13 residues long. Germline V gives CDR1 KGHSH, CDR2 LQKENI.

This rearrangement joins TRBV5-4 to TRBJ2-7, with TRBD2 matching 10 bases. This CDR3 region has 17 residues. J gave up 3 bases and V 0 bases, and 9 bases lay outside the gene matches. Germline assignment: CDR1 SGHNT and CDR2 YYREEE (reference sequence). Written as DNA, the CDR3 is TGTGCCAGCAGCTTGGCGCAGGAGACTAGCGGGTTCTACGAGCAGTACTTC. Encoded protein: CASSLAQETSGFYEQYF.

Only one count was recorded for this clone. The chain recombines TRBV28 with TRBJ2-1, with no clear D. Germline V gene lookup returns CDR1 MDHEN and CDR2 SYDVKM. The CDR3 has 13 residues. V lost 5 bases to trimming and J lost 6 bases, with 11 bases between them. CDR3 sequence reads: CASSTWSLNEQFF. The CDR3 nucleotides are TGTGCCAGCAGTACTTGGAGCCTCAATGAGCAGTTCTTC.

The V and J genes are TRBV5-4 and TRBJ2-7; the match to TRBD1 covers 8 bases. CDR1 and CDR2 from the germline V gene are SGHNT and YYREEE (reference sequence). V shed 3 bases and J 2 bases; nucleotides not matched to a gene: 7. This CDR3 contains 15 residues. The CDR3 bases are TGTGCCAGCAGCTGGGGGACAGGCCGAACCTACGAGCAGTACTTC. Its protein is CASSWGTGRTYEQYF.